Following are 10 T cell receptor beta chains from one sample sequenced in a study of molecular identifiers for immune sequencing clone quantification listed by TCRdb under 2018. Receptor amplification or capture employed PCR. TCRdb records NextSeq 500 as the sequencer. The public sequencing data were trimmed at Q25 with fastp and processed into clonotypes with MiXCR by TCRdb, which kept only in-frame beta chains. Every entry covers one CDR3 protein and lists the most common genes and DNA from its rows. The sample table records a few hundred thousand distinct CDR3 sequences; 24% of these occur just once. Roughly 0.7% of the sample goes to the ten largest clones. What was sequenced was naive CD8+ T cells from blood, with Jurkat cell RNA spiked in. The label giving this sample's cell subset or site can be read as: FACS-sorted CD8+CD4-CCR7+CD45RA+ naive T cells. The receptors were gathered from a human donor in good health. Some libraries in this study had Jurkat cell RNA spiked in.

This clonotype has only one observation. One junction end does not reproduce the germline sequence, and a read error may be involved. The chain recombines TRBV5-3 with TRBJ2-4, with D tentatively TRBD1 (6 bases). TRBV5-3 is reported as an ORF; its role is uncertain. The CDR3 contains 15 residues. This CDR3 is CAYRTATLAKNVQYF. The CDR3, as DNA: TGTGCCTACCGGACAGCGACTCTAGCCAAAAACGTTCAGTACTTC.

The chain's CDR3 is CASSSKGISNTEAFF. The CDR3 DNA reads as TGTGCCAGCAGCTCTAAGGGGATCTCGAACACTGAAGCTTTCTTT. The rearrangement joins TRBV13 to TRBJ1-1, with D possibly being TRBD1 (5 bases). Trimming removed 4 bases at V and 1 base at J, with 13 bases between. There are 15 residues in the CDR3. Per the germline V gene, CDR1 is PRHDT and CDR2 is FYEKMQ (reference sequence).

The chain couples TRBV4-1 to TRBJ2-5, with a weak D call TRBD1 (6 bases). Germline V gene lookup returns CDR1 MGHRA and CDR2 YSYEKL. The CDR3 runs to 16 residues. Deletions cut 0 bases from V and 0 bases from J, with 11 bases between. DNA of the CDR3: TGCGCCAGCAGCCAAGATGGAACAGGGTACCAAGAGACCCAGTACTTC. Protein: CASSQDGTGYQETQYF.

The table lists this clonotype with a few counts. CDR3: CASSEVVVRPNTEAFF. The CDR3 nucleotides read TGTGCCAGCAGTGAAGTGGTGGTCAGACCTAACACTGAAGCTTTCTTT. This chain joins TRBV27 and TRBJ1-1; D not resolved. The CDR3 consists of 16 residues. V shed 5 bases and J shed 2 bases, with 18 bases lying between them. Germline CDR1 MNHEY, CDR2 SMNVEV (reference sequence).

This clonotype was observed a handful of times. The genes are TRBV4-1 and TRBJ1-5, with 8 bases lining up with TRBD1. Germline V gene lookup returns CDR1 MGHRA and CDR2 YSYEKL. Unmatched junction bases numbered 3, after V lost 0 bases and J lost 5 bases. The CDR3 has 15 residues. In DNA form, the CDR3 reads TGCGCCAGCAGCCAAGAAGACAGGGGCTATCAGCCCCAGCATTTT. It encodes CASSQEDRGYQPQHF.

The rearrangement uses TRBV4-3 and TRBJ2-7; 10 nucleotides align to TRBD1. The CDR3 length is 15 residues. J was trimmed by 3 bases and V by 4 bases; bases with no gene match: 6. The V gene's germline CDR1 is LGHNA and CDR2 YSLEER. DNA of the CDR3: TGCGCCAGCAGCCCCGGACAGGGGGACTTCTACGAGCAGTACTTC. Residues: CASSPGQGDFYEQYF.

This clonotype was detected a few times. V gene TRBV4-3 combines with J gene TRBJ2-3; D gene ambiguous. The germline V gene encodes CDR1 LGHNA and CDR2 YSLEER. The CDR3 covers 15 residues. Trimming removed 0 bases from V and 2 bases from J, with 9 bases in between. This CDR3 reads CASSQELAPTDTQYF. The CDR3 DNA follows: TGCGCCAGCAGCCAAGAGTTAGCCCCCACAGATACGCAGTATTTT.

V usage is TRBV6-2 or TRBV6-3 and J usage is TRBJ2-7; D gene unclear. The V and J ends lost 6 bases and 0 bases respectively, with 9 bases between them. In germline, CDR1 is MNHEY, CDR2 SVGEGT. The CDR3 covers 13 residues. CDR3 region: CASRDGDSYEQYF. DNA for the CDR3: TGTGCCAGCAGGGACGGCGACTCCTACGAGCAGTACTTC.

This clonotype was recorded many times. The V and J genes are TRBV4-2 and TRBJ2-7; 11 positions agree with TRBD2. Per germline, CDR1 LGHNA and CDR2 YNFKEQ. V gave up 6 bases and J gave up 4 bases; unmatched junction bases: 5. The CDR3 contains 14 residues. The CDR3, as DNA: TGTGCCAGCAGACTACTAGCGGGAGAGTACGAGCAGTACTTC. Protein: CASRLLAGEYEQYF.

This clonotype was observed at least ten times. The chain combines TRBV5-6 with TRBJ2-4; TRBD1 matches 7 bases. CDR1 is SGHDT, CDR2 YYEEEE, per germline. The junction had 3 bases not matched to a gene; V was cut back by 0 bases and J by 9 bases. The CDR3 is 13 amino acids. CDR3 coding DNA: TGTGCCAGCAGCTTGGGGACAGGCACCATTCAGTACTTC. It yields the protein CASSLGTGTIQYF.